Shown below are 17 T cell receptor beta chains from a single sample sequenced in a study of blood T cell repertoires in COVID-19. Produced via immunoSEQ multiplex PCR; TCRdb's table is partial and in-frame only. The sample consists of a few hundred thousand clones, roughly 89% of them appearing once. Sequenced sample: PBMCs or T cells enriched from blood (not recorded which). The source is a woman in her fifties or sixties who had recovered from COVID-19.

The chain combines TRBV13 with TRBJ1-1; a possible D gene is TRBD1 (6 bases). This CDR3 contains 14 residues. The V gene lost 5 bases and the J gene lost 4 bases, with 14 bases spanning the gap. Germline CDR1 PRHDT, CDR2 FYEKMQ (reference sequence). CDR3 region: CASSRDQGITEAFF. In DNA form, the CDR3 reads TGTGCCAGCAGCCGGGACCAGGGGATCACTGAAGCTTTCTTT.

The chain combines TRBV19 with TRBJ2-2; tentatively, D is TRBD1 (6 bases). From germline, CDR1 is LNHDA and CDR2 SQIVND (reference sequence). The CDR3 consists of 15 residues. V was clipped by 7 bases and J by 1 base, with 13 bases between them. CDR3: CASMSGRGNTGELFF. Written as DNA, the CDR3 is TGTGCCAGTATGTCGGGCAGGGGGAACACCGGGGAGCTGTTTTTT.

The rearrangement uses TRBV4-1 and TRBJ1-5; D may be TRBD1 (5 bases). The V end was cut by 1 base, the J end by 5 bases, with 9 bases between. Germline CDR1 reads MGHRA; CDR2 reads YSYEKL. This CDR3 has 14 amino acids. CDR3 sequence: CASSQVGVYQPQHF. For the CDR3, the DNA is TGCGCCAGCAGCCAAGTAGGGGTTTATCAGCCCCAGCATTTT.

This sequence joins TRBV7-2 and TRBJ2-6; D unclear. The CDR3 consists of 15 residues. Germline V CDR1 and CDR2: SGHTA, FQGNSA. Trimming took 5 bases from V and 1 from J, leaving 9 bases between them. The CDR3 nucleotides are TGTGCCAGCAGCCCCGGGTTTTCTGGGGCCAACGTCCTGACTTTC. This sequence encodes CASSPGFSGANVLTF.

The chain couples TRBV21-1 to TRBJ1-2; the DNA was not compared with TRBD1, the D call given in the table. TRBV21-1 is shown as a pseudogene. The CDR3 covers 15 residues. The CDR3 DNA reads as TGTGCCACCCCCCTTCAGGCACAGGGGGCGCATGGCTACACCTTC. It encodes CATPLQAQGAHGYTF.

This rearrangement joins TRBV3-1 (or the pseudogene TRBV3-2) to TRBJ2-1; D gene uncertain. V shed 9 bases and J shed 9 bases, with 21 bases lying between them. The V gene's germline CDR1 is LGHDT and CDR2 YNNKEL (reference sequence). The CDR3 is 14 residues long. This chain's CDR3 is CARPPVDSESEQFF. CDR3 coding DNA: TGTGCCAGACCACCCGTCGACTCGGAGAGTGAGCAGTTCTTC.

The chain employs TRBV7-8 and TRBJ1-1; tentatively, D is TRBD1 (5 bases). V lost 1 base and J 2 bases, leaving 8 bases between the germline ends. Per the germline V gene, CDR1 is SGHVS and CDR2 is FQNEAQ. The CDR3 has 14 amino acids. CDR3 sequence (DNA): TGTGCCAGCAGCTTAGGGGGGGTTAACACTGAAGCTTTCTTT. Translating it yields CASSLGGVNTEAFF.

This chain links TRBV7-9 with TRBJ2-5; TRBD1 matches 7 bases. This CDR3 comprises 15 residues. Germline trimming cut 5 bases from V and 2 bases from J; bases unmatched to any gene: 8. Per germline, CDR1 SEHNR and CDR2 FQNEAQ (reference sequence). CDR3 nucleotide sequence: TGTGCCAGCAGCACCCGGACAGGACCGCAAGAGACCCAGTACTTC. This encodes CASSTRTGPQETQYF.

The chain has TRBV4-1 and TRBJ2-3; TRBD2 matches at 15 bases. CDR3 length: 19 amino acids. From germline, CDR1 is MGHRA and CDR2 YSYEKL. The V gene end was trimmed by 2 bases and the J gene end by 0 bases; junction bases not matched to a gene: 6. The CDR3 coding sequence is TGCGCCAGCAGCCAACCCGGGACTAGCGGGGGGTCAAGCACAGATACGCAGTATTTT. Translated: CASSQPGTSGGSSTDTQYF.

The gene calls are TRBV28 and TRBJ1-5, with 10 bases fitting TRBD1. With 4 bases clipped from V and 5 bases from J, the junction kept 8 bases outside the gene matches. There are 16 residues in the CDR3. Per the germline V gene, CDR1 is MDHEN and CDR2 is SYDVKM. The CDR3 bases are TGTGCCAGCAGTTCCCAGTGGACAGGGGGGGATCAGCCCCAGCATTTT. Its protein is CASSSQWTGGDQPQHF.

The chain carries TRBV6-1 and TRBJ2-1; D remains unclear. Germline CDR1 is MNHNS and CDR2 is SASEGT. The length of the CDR3 is 15 residues. Between the trimmed V and J ends, which lost 0 bases and 10 bases, there was a span of 16 bases. The CDR3 region is CASSEARAYSKEQFF. The CDR3 region has the DNA TGTGCCAGCAGTGAAGCGAGAGCCTACTCGAAAGAGCAGTTCTTC.

This chain connects TRBV2 to TRBJ2-1, with 15 bases aligning to TRBD2. Germline CDR1 and CDR2: SNHLY and FYNNEI. This CDR3 is 16 amino acids long. V trimming: 2 bases; J trimming: 7 bases; junction bases outside the gene matches: 3. The CDR3 region has the DNA TGTGCCAGCAGTGAACCGGGACTAGCGGGGGGAAATGAGCAGTTCTTC. Residues: CASSEPGLAGGNEQFF. The variable domain in full, completed from reference TRBV2 and TRBJ2-1, reads EPEVTQTPSHQVTQMGQEVILRCVPISNHLYFYWYRQILGQKVEFLVSFYNNEISEKSEIFDDQFSVERPDGSNFTLKIRSTKLEDSAMYFCASSEPGLAGGNEQFFGPGTRLTVL.

The rearrangement links TRBV4-2 to TRBJ1-5; 7 bases map to TRBD1. Trimming removed 0 bases from V and 8 bases from J; junction bases left unmatched: 7. The CDR3 totals 15 residues. Germline assignment: CDR1 LGHNA and CDR2 YNFKEQ. CDR3 in amino acids: CASSQEPGQVEPQHF. The CDR3 DNA sequence: TGTGCCAGCAGCCAAGAGCCCGGACAGGTAGAGCCCCAGCATTTT.

This chain uses TRBV2 with TRBJ2-1, with 7 bases matching TRBD2. Germline values: CDR1 SNHLY, CDR2 FYNNEI. After removal of 4 bases from V and 0 bases from J, the junction contained 3 bases not matched to a gene. The CDR3 loop spans 15 amino acids. The CDR3 reads CASSVRGSSYNEQFF. In DNA, the CDR3 is TGTGCCAGCAGTGTGCGGGGGAGCTCCTACAATGAGCAGTTCTTC.

The chain combines TRBV10-3 with TRBJ1-1; possible D gene TRBD1, 5 bases. CDR1 and CDR2 from the germline V gene are ENHRY and SYGVKD. V shed 0 bases and J shed 4 bases, with 15 bases lying between them. This CDR3 comprises 16 residues. CDR3 DNA sequence: TGTGCCATCAGTGAGTCACCAGGGAGGCGGCGCACTGAAGCTTTCTTT. Translating gives CAISESPGRRRTEAFF.

The V call is TRBV11-1, the J call TRBJ2-7; TRBD2 agrees at 13 bases. The germline gives CDR1 SGHAT, CDR2 FQDESV (reference sequence). V was pared by 2 bases and J by 3 bases, with 4 bases of the junction left unmatched. The CDR3 extends over 16 amino acids. CDR3 loop: CASSLQGLAGVYEQYF. CDR3 nucleotides: TGTGCCAGCAGCTTACAAGGACTAGCGGGGGTCTACGAGCAGTACTTC.

This chain joins TRBV28 and TRBJ2-5, with 11 bases aligning to TRBD2. This CDR3 is built from 15 residues. CDR1 is MDHEN, CDR2 SYDVKM, per germline. Trimming took 7 bases from V and 4 from J; bases not matched to a gene: 8. The CDR3 here is CASKTSGGGSETQYF. DNA of the CDR3: TGTGCCAGCAAAACTAGCGGGGGAGGTTCAGAGACCCAGTACTTC.